This TCR beta chain was found in a study of blood T cell repertoires in COVID-19. Study at large: Some COVID-19 samples were acute and others convalescent; all came from the United States, Italy and Spain.

Germline V gene data show CDR1 as LNHDA and CDR2 as SQIVND (reference sequence). The CDR3 runs to 15 residues. Trimming removed 3 bases at V and 3 bases at J, with 15 bases between. Here immunoSEQ multiplex PCR was the method, and the copy in TCRdb shows in-frame clones only, minus some. The repertoire holds hundreds of thousands of clones, with approximately 86% as singletons. V usage is TRBV19 and J usage is TRBJ2-7, with D maybe TRBD1 (6 bases). The TCR originated in a man in his 70s with acute or convalescent COVID-19. The specimen sequenced was peripheral blood. The CDR3 region is CASSMVRDTYYEQYF. The CDR3 nucleotides read TGTGCCAGTAGTATGGTCCGGGACACGTACTACGAGCAGTACTTC.